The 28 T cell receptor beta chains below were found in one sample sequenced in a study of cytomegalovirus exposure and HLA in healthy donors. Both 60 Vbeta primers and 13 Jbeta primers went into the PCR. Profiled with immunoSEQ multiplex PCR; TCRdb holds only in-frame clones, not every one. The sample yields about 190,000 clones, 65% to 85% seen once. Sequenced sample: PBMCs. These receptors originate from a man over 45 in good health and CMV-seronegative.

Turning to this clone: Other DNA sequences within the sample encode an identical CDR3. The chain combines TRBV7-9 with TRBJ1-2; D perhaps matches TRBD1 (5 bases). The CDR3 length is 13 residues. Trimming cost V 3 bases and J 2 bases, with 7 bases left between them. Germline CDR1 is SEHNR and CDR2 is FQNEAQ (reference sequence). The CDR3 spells CASSFGGNYGYTF. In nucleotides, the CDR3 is TGTGCCAGCAGCTTCGGGGGGAACTATGGCTACACCTTC. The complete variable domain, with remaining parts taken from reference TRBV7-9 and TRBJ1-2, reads DTGVSQNPRHKITKRGQNVTFRCDPISEHNRLYWYRQTLGQGPEFLTYFQNEAQLEKSRLLSDRFSAERPKGSFSTLEIQRTEQGDSAMYLCASSFGGNYGYTFGSGTRLTVV.

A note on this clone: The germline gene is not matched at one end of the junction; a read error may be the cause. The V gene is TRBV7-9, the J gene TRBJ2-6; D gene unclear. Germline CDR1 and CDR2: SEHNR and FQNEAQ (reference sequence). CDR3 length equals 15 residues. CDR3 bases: TGTTCCAGCAGCCTCGCAGTTCCTGGGGCCAACGTCCTGACTTTC. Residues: CSSSLAVPGANVLTF.

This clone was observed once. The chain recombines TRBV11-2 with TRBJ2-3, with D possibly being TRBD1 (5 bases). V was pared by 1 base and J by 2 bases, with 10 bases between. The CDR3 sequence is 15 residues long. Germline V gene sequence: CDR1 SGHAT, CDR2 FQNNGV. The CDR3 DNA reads TGTGCCAGCAGCTTAGGGGGCAGGGTCACAGATACGCAGTATTTT. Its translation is CASSLGGRVTDTQYF.

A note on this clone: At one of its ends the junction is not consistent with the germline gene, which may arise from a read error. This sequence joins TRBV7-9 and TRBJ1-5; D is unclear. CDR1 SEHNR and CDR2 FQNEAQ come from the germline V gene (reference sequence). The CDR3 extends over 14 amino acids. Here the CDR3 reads CSSSLGGDNQPQHF. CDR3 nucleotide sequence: TGTTCCAGCAGCTTAGGCGGAGACAATCAGCCCCAGCATTTT.

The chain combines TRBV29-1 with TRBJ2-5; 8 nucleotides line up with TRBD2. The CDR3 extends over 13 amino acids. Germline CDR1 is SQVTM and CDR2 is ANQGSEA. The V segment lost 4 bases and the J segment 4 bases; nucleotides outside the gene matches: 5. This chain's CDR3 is CSVGRGATETQYF. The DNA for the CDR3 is TGCAGCGTTGGGCGGGGGGCTACAGAGACCCAGTACTTC.

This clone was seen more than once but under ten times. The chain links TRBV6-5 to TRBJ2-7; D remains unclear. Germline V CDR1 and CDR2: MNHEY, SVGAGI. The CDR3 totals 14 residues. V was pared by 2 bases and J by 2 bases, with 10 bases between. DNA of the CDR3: TGTGCCAGCAGTTACCGCGACTGGACCTACGAGCAGTACTTC. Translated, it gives CASSYRDWTYEQYF.

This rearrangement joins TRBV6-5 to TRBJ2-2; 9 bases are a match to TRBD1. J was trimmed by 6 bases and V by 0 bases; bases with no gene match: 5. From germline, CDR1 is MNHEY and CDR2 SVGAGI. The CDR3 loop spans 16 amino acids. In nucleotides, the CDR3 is TGTGCCAGCAGTTACTCGCCGGGACAGGGAGCCGGGGAGCTGTTTTTT. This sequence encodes CASSYSPGQGAGELFF.

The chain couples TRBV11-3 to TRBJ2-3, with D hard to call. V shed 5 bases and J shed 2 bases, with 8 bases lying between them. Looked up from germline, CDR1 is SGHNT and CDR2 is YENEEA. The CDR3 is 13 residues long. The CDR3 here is CASSTRHTDTQYF. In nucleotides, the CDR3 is TGTGCCAGCAGCACCAGACACACAGATACGCAGTATTTT.

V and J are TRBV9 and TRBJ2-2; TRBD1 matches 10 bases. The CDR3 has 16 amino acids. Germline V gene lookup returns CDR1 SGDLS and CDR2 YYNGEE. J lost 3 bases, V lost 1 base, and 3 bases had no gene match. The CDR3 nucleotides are TGTGCCAGCAGCGTAACCGGGACAGGGGACACCGGGGAGCTGTTTTTT. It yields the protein CASSVTGTGDTGELFF.

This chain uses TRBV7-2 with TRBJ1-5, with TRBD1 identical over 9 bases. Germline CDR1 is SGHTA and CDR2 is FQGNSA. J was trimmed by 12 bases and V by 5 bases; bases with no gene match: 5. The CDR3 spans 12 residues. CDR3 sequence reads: CASSPGTGNQHF. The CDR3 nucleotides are TGTGCCAGCAGCCCCGGGACAGGGAACCAGCATTTT.

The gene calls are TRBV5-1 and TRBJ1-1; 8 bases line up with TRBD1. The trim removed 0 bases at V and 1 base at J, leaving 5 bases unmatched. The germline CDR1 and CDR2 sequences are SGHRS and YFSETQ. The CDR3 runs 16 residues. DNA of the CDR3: TGCGCCAGCAGCTTGGCCAGGGGGACAGGGAACACTGAAGCTTTCTTT. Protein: CASSLARGTGNTEAFF.

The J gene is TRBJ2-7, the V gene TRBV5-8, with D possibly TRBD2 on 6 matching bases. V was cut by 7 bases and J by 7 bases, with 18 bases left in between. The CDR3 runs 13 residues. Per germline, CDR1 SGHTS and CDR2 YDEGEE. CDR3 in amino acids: CASRQGPGLEQYF. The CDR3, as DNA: TGTGCCAGCCGCCAAGGGCCGGGACTTGAGCAGTACTTC.

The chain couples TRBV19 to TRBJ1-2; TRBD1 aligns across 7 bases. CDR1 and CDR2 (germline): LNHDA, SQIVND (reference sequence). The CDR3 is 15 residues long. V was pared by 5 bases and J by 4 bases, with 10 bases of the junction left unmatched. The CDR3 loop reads CASSLRDRVIYGYTF. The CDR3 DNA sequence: TGTGCCAGTAGTCTGAGGGACAGAGTCATCTATGGCTACACCTTC.

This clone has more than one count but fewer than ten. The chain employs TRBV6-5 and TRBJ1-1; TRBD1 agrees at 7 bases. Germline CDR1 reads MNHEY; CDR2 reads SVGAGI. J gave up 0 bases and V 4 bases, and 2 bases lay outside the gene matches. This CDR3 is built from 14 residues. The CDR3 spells CASSWGTVNTEAFF. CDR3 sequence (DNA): TGTGCCAGCAGTTGGGGGACAGTGAACACTGAAGCTTTCTTT.

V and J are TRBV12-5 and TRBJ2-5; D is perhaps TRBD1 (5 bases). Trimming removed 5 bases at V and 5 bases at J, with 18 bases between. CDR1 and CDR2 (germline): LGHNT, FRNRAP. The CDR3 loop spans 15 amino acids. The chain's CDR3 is CASGSKGNIGETQYF. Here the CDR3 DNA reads TGTGCTAGTGGTAGCAAGGGGAACATAGGGGAGACCCAGTACTTC. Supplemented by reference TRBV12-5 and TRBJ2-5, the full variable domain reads DARVTQTPRHKVTEMGQEVTMRCQPILGHNTVFWYRQTMMQGLELLAYFRNRAPLDDSGMPKDRFSAEMPDATLATLKIQPSEPRDSAVYFCASGSKGNIGETQYFGPGTRLLVL.

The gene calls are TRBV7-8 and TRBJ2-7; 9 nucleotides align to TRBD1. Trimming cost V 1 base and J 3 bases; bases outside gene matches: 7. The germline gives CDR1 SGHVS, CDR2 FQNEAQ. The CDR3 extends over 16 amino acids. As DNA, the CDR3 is TGTGCCAGCAGCTTAGGGGGGACAGGGCCTAACTACGAGCAGTACTTC. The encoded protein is CASSLGGTGPNYEQYF.

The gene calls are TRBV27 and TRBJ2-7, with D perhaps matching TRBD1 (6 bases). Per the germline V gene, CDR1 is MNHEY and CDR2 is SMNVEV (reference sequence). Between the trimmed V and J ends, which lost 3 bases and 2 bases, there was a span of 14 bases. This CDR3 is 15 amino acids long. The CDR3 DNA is TGTGCCAGCAGTTTTTACAGGGAGTCCCCCTACGAGCAGTACTTC. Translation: CASSFYRESPYEQYF.

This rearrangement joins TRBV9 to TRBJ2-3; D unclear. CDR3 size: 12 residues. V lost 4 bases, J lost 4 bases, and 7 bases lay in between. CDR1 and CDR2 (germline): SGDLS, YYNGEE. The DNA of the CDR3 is TGTGCCAGCAGCCCCCAGGCAGATACGCAGTATTTT. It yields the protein CASSPQADTQYF.

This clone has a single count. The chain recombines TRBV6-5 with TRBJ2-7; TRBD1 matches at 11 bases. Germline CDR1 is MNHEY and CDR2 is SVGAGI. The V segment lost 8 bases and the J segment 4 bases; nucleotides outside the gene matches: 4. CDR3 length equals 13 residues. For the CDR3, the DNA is TGTGCCAGCCTCGGACAGGGGGCGTACGAGCAGTACTTC. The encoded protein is CASLGQGAYEQYF.

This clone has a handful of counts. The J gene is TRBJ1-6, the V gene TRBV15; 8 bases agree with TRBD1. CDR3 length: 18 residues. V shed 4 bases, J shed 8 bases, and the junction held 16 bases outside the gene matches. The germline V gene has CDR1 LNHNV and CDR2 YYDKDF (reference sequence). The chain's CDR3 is CATSIGTGTVSLHSPLHF. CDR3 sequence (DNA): TGTGCCACCAGCATCGGGACAGGAACCGTGTCACTTCATTCACCCCTCCACTTT.

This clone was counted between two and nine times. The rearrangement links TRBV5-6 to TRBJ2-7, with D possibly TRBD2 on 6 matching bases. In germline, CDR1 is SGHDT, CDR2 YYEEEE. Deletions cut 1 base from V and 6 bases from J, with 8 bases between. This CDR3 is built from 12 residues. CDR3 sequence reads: CASSLRRAEQYF. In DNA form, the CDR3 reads TGTGCCAGCAGCTTGAGGAGGGCCGAGCAGTACTTC.

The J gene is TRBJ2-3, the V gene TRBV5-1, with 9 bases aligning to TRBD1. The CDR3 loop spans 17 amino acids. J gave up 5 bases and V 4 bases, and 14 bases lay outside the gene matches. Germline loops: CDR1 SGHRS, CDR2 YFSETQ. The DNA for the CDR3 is TGCGCCAGCAGCCTAGCGACAGGGGGGAACAGAGTAGATACGCAGTATTTT. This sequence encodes CASSLATGGNRVDTQYF.

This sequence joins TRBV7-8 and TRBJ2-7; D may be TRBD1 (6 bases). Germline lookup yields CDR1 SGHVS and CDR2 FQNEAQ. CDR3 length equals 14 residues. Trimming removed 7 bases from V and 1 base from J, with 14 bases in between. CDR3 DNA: TGTGCCAGCACCTTTGGACAGTTATCCTACGAGCAGTACTTC. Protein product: CASTFGQLSYEQYF.

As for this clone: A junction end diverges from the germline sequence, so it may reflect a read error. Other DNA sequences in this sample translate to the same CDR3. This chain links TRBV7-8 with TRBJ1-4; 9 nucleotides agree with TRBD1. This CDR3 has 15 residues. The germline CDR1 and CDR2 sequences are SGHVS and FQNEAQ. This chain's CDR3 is CASSETGGTNEKLFF. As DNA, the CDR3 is TGCGCCAGCAGCGAAACAGGGGGCACTAATGAAAAACTGTTTTTT.

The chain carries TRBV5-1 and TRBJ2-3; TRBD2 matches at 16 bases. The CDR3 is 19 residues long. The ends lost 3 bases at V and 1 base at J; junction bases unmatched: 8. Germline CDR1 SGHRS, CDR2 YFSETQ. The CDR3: CASSSTGTSGGAGTDTQYF. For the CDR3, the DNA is TGCGCCAGCAGCTCCACCGGGACTAGCGGGGGGGCGGGCACAGATACGCAGTATTTT.

CDR3 coding DNA: TGTGCCACCAGCTCTAGGCTGGACACTGAAGCTTTCTTT. It yields the protein CATSSRLDTEAFF. The chain employs TRBV15 and TRBJ1-1; D not resolved. The V gene's germline CDR1 is LNHNV and CDR2 YYDKDF (reference sequence). Trimming stripped 5 bases from V and 3 bases from J, with 10 bases between. This CDR3 is built from 13 residues.

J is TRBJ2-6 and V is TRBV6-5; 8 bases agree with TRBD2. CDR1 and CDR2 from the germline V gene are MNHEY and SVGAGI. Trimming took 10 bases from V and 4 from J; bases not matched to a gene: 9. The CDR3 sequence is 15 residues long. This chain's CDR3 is CATWGGGLGANVLTF. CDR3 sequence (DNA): TGTGCCACGTGGGGCGGGGGGCTCGGGGCCAACGTCCTGACTTTC.

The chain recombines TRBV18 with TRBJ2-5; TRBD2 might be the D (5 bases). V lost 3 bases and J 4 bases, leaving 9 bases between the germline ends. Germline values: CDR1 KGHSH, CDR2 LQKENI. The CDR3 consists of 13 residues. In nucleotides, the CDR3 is TGTGCCAGCTCACCTTCCGGGGTAGAGACCCAGTACTTC. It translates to CASSPSGVETQYF.